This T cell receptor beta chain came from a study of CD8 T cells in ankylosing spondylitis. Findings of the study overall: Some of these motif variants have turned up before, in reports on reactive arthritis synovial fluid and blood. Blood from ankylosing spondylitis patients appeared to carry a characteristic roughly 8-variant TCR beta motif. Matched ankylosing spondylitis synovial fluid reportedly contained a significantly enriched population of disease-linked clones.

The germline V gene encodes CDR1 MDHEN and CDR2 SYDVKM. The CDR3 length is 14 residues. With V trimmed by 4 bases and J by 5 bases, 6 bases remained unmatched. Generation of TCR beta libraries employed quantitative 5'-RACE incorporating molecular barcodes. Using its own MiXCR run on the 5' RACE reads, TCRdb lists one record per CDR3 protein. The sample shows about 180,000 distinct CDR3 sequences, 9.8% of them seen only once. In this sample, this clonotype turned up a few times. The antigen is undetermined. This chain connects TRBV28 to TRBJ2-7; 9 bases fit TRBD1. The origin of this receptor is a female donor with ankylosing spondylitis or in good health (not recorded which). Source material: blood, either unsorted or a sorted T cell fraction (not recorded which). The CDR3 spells CASSSPGQGHEQYF. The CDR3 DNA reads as TGTGCCAGCAGTTCTCCGGGACAGGGCCACGAGCAGTACTTC.